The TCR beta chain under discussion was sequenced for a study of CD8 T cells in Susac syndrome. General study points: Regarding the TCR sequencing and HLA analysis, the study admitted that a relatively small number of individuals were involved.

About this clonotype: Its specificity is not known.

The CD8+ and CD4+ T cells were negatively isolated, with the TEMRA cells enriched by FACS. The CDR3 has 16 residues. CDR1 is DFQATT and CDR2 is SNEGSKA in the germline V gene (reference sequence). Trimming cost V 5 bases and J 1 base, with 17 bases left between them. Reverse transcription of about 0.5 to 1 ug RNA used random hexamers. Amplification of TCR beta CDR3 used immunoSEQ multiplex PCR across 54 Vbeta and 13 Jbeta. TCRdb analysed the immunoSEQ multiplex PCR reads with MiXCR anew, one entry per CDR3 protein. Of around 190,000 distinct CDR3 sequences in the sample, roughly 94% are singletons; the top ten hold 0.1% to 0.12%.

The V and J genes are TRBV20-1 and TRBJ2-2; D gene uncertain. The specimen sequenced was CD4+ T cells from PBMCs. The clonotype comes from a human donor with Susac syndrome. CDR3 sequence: CSAESRRKLNTGELFF. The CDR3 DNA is TGCAGTGCTGAATCGCGACGGAAACTGAACACCGGGGAGCTGTTTTTT.